The present T cell receptor beta chain was sequenced within a study of shared clonotypes between healthy human individuals. Study-level results: There were few donors, and this limited the genetic and exposure-history diversity represented.

Profiled with immunoSEQ multiplex PCR; TCRdb holds only in-frame clones, not every one. Altogether 2 million to 2.5 million clones are present, about 90% being singletons, with the ten largest covering around 0.4%. Comment on this clone: Its antigen is currently unknown.

The specimen sequenced was naive CD4+ T cells from PBMCs. Subset given: CD45RA+ positively selected. This TCR came from a man aged 18 to 29 in good health. Some clones in this sample may be carry-over from other donors' samples.

As DNA, the CDR3 is TGTGCCACCAGCAGACTCTTGGACAGGGGGCCTGAAAAACTGTTTTTT. Its translation: CATSRLLDRGPEKLFF. The rearrangement joins TRBV15 to TRBJ1-4, with 11 bases fitting TRBD1. From germline, CDR1 is LNHNV and CDR2 YYDKDF (reference sequence). With 2 bases clipped from V and 7 bases from J, the junction kept 6 bases outside the gene matches. The CDR3 consists of 16 residues.